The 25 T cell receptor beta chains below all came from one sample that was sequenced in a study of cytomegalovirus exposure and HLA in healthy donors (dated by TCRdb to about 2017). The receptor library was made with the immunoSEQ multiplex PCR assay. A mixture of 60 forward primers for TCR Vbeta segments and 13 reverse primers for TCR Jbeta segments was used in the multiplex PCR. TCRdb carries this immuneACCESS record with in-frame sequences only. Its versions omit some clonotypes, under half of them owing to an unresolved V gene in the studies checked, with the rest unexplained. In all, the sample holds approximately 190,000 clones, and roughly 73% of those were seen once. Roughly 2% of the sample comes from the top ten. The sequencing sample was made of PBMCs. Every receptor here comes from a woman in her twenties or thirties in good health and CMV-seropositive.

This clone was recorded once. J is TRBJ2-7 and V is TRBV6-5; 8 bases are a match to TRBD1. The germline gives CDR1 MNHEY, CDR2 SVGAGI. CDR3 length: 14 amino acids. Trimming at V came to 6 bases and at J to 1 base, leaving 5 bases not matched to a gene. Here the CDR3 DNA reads TGTGCCAGCAGATTGGGACAGGCTTCCTACGAGCAGTACTTC. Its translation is CASRLGQASYEQYF.

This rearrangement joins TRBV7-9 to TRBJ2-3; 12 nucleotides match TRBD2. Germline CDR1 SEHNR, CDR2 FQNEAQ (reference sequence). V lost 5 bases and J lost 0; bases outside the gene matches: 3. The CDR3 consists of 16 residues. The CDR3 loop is CASSLGLAGSTDTQYF. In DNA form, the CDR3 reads TGTGCCAGCAGCCTAGGACTAGCGGGAAGCACAGATACGCAGTATTTT.

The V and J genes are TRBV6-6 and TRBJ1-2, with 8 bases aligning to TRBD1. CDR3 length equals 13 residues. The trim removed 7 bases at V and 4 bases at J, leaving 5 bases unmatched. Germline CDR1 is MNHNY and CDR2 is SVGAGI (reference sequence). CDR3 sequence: CASNTGTGYGYTF. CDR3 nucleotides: TGTGCCAGCAATACCGGGACAGGCTATGGCTACACCTTC.

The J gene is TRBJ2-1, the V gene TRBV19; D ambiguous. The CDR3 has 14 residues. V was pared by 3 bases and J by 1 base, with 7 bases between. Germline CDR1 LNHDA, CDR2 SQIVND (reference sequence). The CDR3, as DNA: TGTGCCAGTAGTATTCAGGATTCCTACAATGAGCAGTTCTTC. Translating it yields CASSIQDSYNEQFF.

The CDR3 DNA reads TGTGCCAGCACCCTGAGAGGGGGCGGCACTGAAGCTTTCTTT. Translation gives CASTLRGGGTEAFF. The chain recombines TRBV6-1 with TRBJ1-1; 7 positions match TRBD1. The CDR3 is 14 residues long. Germline CDR1 reads MNHNS; CDR2 reads SASEGT. V dropped 7 bases and J dropped 4; count of bases not matched to a gene: 9.

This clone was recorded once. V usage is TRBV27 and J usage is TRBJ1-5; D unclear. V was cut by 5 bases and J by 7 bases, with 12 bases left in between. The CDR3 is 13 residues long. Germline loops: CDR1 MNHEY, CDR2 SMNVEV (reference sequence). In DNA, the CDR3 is TGTGCCAGCAGTCCGCGACACAAACAGCCCCAGCATTTT. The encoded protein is CASSPRHKQPQHF.

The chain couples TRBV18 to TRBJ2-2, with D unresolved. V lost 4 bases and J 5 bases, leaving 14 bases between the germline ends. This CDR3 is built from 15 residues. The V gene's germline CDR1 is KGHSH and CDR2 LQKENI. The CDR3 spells CASSRLRQETGELFF. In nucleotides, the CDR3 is TGTGCCAGCTCACGATTGCGACAAGAGACCGGGGAGCTGTTTTTT.

CDR3 sequence: CAWSRGISGNTIYF. In nucleotides, the CDR3 is TGTGCCTGGAGTCGGGGGATCTCTGGAAACACCATATATTTT. This rearrangement joins TRBV30 to TRBJ1-3, with D perhaps TRBD1 (5 bases). The CDR3 totals 14 residues. Germline CDR1 reads GTSNPN; CDR2 reads SVGIG (reference sequence). V lost 2 bases, J lost 0 bases, and 8 bases lay in between.

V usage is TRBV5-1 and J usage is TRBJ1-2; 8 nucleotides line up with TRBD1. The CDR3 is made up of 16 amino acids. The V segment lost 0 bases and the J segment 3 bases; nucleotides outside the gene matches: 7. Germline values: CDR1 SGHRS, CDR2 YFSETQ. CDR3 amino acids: CASSLGWTGPYYGYTF. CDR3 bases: TGCGCCAGCAGCTTGGGCTGGACAGGGCCCTACTATGGCTACACCTTC.

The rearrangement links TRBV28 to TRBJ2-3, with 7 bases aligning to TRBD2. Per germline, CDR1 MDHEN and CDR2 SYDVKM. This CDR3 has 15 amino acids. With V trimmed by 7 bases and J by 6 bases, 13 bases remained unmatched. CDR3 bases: TGTGCCAGCACCTCCCTTGGACTAGAGTCGGATACGCAGTATTTT. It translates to CASTSLGLESDTQYF.

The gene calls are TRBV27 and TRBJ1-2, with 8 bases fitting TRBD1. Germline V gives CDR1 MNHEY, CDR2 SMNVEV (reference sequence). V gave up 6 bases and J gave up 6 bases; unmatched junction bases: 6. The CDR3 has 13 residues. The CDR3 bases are TGTGCCAGCAGCCTACAGGGGGGCCATGGCTACACCTTC. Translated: CASSLQGGHGYTF.

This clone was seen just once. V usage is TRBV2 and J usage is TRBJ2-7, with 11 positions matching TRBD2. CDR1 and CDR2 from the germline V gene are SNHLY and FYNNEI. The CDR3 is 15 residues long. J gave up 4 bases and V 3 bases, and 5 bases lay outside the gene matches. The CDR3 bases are TGTGCCAGCAGTGACGCGAGGACTAGCGGGTACGAGCAGTACTTC. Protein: CASSDARTSGYEQYF.

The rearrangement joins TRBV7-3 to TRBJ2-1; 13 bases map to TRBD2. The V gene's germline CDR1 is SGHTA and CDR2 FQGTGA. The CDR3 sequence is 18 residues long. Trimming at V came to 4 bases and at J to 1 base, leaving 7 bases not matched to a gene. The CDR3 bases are TGTGCCAGCAGCTCGCAGACTAGCGGGAGGCATTCCTACAATGAGCAGTTCTTC. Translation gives CASSSQTSGRHSYNEQFF.

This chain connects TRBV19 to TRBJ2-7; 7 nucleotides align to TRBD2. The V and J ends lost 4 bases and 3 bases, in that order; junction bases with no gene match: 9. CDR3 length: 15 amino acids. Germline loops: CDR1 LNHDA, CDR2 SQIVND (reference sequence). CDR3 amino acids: CASSTRGEPGYEQYF. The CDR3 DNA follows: TGTGCCAGTAGTACCCGGGGGGAACCAGGCTACGAGCAGTACTTC.

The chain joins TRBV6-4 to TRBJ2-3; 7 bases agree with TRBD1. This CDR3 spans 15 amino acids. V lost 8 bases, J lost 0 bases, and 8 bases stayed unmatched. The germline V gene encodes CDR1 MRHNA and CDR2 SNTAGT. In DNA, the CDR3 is TGTGCCAGCGGACCCGGGACAGATAGCACAGATACGCAGTATTTT. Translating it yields CASGPGTDSTDTQYF.

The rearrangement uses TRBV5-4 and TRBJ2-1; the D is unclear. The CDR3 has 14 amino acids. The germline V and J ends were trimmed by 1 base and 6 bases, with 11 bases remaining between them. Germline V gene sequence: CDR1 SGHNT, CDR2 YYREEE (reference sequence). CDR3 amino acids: CASSLPRISNEQFF. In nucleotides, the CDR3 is TGTGCCAGCAGCTTGCCCAGGATCTCCAATGAGCAGTTCTTC. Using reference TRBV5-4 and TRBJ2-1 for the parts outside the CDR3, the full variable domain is ETGVTQSPTHLIKTRGQQVTLRCSSQSGHNTVSWYQQALGQGPQFIFQYYREEENGRGNFPPRFSGLQFPNYSSELNVNALELDDSALYLCASSLPRISNEQFFGPGTRLTVL.

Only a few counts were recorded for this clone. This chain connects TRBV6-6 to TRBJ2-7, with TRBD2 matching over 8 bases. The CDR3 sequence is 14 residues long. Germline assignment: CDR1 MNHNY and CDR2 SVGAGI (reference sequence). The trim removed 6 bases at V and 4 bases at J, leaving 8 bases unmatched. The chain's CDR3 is CASSKATSDYEQYF. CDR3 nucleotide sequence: TGTGCCAGCAGCAAGGCGACTAGCGATTACGAGCAGTACTTC.

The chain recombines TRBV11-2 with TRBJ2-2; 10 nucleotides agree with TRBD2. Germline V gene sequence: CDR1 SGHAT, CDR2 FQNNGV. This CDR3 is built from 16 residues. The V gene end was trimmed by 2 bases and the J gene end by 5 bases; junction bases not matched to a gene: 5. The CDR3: CASSLSTSGVTGELFF. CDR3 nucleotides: TGTGCCAGCAGCTTATCTACTAGCGGGGTAACCGGGGAGCTGTTTTTT.

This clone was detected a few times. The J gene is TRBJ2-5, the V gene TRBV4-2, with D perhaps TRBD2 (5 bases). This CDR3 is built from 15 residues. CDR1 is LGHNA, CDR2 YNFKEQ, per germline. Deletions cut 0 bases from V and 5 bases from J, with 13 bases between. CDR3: CASSQDLKGAETQYF. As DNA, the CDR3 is TGTGCCAGCAGCCAAGATTTGAAGGGAGCGGAGACCCAGTACTTC.

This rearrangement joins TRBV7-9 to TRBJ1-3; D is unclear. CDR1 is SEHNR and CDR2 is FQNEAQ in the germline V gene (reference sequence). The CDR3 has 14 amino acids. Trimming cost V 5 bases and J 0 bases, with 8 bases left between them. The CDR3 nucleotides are TGTGCCAGCAGCCCTATTTACTCTGGAAACACCATATATTTT. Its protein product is CASSPIYSGNTIYF.

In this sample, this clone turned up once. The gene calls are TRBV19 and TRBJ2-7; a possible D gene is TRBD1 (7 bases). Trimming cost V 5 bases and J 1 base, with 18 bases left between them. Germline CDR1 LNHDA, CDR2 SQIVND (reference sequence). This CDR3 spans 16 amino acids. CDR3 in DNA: TGTGCCAGTAGTTCAAGTTACAGGGGACTTTCCTACGAGCAGTACTTC. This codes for CASSSSYRGLSYEQYF. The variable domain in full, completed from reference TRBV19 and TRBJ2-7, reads DGGITQSPKYLFRKEGQNVTLSCEQNLNHDAMYWYRQDPGQGLRLIYYSQIVNDFQKGDIAEGYSVSREKKESFPLTVTSAQKNPTAFYLCASSSSYRGLSYEQYFGPGTRLTVT.

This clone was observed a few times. Here the CDR3 DNA reads TGCGCCAGCAGCCAAGTACACGGAGGAAGAGAAGGCCAGTACTTC. Translating gives CASSQVHGGREGQYF. The chain links TRBV4-3 to TRBJ2-5; D is perhaps TRBD2 (5 bases). There are 15 residues in the CDR3. Germline CDR1 reads LGHNA; CDR2 reads YSLEER. With 1 base removed from V and 10 bases from J, the gap between germline ends came to 19 bases.

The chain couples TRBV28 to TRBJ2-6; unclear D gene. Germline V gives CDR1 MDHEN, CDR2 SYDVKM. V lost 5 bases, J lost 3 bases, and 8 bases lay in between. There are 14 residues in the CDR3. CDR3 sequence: CASSKLHGANVLTF. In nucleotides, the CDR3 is TGTGCCAGCAGTAAATTACATGGGGCCAACGTCCTGACTTTC.

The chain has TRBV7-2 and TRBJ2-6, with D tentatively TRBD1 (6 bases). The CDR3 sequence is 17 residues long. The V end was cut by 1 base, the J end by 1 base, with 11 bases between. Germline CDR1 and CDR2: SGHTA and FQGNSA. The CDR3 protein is CASSLGGGRSGANVLTF. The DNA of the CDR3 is TGTGCCAGCAGCTTAGGAGGGGGTCGTTCTGGGGCCAACGTCCTGACTTTC.

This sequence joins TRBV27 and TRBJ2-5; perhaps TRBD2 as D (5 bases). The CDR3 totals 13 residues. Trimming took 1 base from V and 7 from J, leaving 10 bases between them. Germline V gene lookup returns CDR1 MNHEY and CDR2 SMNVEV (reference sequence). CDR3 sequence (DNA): TGTGCCAGCAGTTTATACCTAGCTGGGACCCAGTACTTC. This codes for CASSLYLAGTQYF.